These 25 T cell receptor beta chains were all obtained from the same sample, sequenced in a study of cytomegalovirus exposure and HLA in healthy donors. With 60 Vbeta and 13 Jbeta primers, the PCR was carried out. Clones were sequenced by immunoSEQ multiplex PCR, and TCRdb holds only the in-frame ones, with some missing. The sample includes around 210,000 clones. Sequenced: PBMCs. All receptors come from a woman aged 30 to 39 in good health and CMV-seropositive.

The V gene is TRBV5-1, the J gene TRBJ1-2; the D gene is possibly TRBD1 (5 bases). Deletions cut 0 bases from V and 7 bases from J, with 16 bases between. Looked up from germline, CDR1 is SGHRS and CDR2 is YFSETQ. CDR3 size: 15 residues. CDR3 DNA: TGCGCCAGCAGCTTGGGACAGTTTGAATGGGGTGGCTACACCTTC. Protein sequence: CASSLGQFEWGGYTF.

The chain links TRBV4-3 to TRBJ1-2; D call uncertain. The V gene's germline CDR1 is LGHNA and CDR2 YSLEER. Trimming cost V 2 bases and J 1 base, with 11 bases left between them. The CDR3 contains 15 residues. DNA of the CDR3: TGCGCCAGCAGCCAAATGGCAGCGATTAACTATGGCTACACCTTC. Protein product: CASSQMAAINYGYTF.

The DNA of the CDR3 is TGTGCCAGCAGTGCCCTTGGGACAGGGATGCTGAGAAGGGCTGAAGCTTTCTTT. Translating it yields CASSALGTGMLRRAEAFF. This rearrangement joins TRBV28 to TRBJ1-1, with 9 bases identical to TRBD1. J was trimmed by 6 bases and V by 5 bases; bases with no gene match: 19. CDR3 length: 18 amino acids. The germline V gene has CDR1 MDHEN and CDR2 SYDVKM.

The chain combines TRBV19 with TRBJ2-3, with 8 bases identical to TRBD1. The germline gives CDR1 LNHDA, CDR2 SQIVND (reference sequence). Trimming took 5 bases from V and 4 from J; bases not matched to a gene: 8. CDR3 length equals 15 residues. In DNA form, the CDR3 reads TGTGCCAGTAGTGCACGGGACAGGTTCGCAGATACGCAGTATTTT. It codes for CASSARDRFADTQYF.

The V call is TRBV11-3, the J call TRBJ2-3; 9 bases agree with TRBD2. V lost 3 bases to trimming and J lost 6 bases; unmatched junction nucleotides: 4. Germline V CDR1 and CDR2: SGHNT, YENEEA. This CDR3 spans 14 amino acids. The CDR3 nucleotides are TGTGCCAGCAGCTTCGGACTAGCGAAGGATACGCAGTATTTT. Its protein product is CASSFGLAKDTQYF.

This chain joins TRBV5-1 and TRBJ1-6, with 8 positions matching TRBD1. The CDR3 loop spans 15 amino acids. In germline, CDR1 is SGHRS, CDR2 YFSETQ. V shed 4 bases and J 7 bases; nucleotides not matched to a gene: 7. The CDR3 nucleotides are TGCGCCAGCAGCACCCAGGGGACAGGAAATTCACCCCTCCACTTT. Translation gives CASSTQGTGNSPLHF. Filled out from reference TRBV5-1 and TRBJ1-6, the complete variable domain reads KAGVTQTPRYLIKTRGQQVTLSCSPISGHRSVSWYQQTPGQGLQFLFEYFSETQRNKGNFPGRFSGRQFSNSRSEMNVSTLELGDSALYLCASSTQGTGNSPLHFGNGTRLTVT.

In DNA, the CDR3 is TGCGCCAGCAGCCGAGTAGCGGGAGTGAGGACAGATACGCAGTATTTT. The encoded protein is CASSRVAGVRTDTQYF. The rearrangement joins TRBV4-1 to TRBJ2-3; 9 positions agree with TRBD2. From germline, CDR1 is MGHRA and CDR2 YSYEKL. The ends lost 4 bases at V and 3 bases at J; junction bases unmatched: 8. The CDR3 covers 16 residues.

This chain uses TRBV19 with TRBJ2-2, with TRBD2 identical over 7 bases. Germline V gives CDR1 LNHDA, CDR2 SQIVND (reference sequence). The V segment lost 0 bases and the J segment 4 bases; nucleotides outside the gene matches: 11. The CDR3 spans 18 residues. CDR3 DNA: TGTGCCAGTAGTATAGATGAAGGGAGCGGGGATATCACCGGGGAGCTGTTTTTT. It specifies CASSIDEGSGDITGELFF.

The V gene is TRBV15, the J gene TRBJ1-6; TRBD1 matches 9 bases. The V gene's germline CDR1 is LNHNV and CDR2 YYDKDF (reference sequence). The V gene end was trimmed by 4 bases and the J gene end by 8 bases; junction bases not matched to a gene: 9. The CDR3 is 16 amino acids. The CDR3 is CATSTDRGRLYSPLHF. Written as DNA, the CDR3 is TGTGCCACCAGCACGGACAGGGGCCGGCTTTATTCACCCCTCCACTTT.

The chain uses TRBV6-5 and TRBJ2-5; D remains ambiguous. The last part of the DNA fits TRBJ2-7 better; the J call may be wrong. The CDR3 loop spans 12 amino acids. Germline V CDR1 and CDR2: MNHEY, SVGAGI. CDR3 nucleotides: TGTGCCAGCAGTTACGGCGGCAACGAGCAGTACTTC. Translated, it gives CASSYGGNEQYF.

For the CDR3, the DNA is TGTGCCATCAGATCGAGTCCCGGGACAGGGGGAGGGAATGAGCAGTTCTTC. Translating gives CAIRSSPGTGGGNEQFF. This chain joins TRBV10-3 and TRBJ2-1, with TRBD1 matching 11 bases. The length of the CDR3 is 17 residues. Germline CDR1 reads ENHRY; CDR2 reads SYGVKD. Trimming removed 6 bases from V and 7 bases from J; junction bases left unmatched: 14.

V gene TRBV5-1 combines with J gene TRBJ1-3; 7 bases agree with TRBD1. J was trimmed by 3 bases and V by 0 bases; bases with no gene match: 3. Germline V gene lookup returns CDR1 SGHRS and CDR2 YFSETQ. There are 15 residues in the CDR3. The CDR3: CASSLGQGVGNTIYF. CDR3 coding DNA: TGCGCCAGCAGCTTGGGTCAGGGGGTTGGAAACACCATATATTTT. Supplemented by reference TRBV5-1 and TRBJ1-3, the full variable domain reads KAGVTQTPRYLIKTRGQQVTLSCSPISGHRSVSWYQQTPGQGLQFLFEYFSETQRNKGNFPGRFSGRQFSNSRSEMNVSTLELGDSALYLCASSLGQGVGNTIYFGEGSWLTVV.

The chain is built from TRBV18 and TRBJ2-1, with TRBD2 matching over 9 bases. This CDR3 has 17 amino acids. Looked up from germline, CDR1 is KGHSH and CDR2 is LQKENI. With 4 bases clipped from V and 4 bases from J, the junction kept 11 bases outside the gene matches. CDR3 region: CASSRTVGTSTYNEQFF. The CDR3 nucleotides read TGTGCCAGCTCACGGACAGTCGGGACTAGCACTTACAATGAGCAGTTCTTC. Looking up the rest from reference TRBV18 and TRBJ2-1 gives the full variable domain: NAGVMQNPRHLVRRRGQEARLRCSPMKGHSHVYWYRQLPEEGLKFMVYLQKENIIDESGMPKERFSAEFPKEGPSILRIQQVVRGDSAAYFCASSRTVGTSTYNEQFFGPGTRLTVL.

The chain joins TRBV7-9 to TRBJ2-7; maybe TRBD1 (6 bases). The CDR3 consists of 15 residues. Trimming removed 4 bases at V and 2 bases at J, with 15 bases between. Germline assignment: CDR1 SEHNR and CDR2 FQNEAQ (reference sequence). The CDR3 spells CASSSGQKSTYEQYF. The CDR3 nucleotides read TGTGCCAGCAGCTCAGGACAGAAGTCAACCTACGAGCAGTACTTC. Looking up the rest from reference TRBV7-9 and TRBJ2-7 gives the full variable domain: DTGVSQNPRHKITKRGQNVTFRCDPISEHNRLYWYRQTLGQGPEFLTYFQNEAQLEKSRLLSDRFSAERPKGSFSTLEIQRTEQGDSAMYLCASSSGQKSTYEQYFGPGTRLTVT.

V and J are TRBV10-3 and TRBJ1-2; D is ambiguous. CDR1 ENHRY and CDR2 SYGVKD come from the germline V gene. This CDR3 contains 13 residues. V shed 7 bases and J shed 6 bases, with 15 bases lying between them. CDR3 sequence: CAITKEVWDGYTF. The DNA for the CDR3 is TGTGCCATCACGAAGGAGGTGTGGGATGGCTACACCTTC.

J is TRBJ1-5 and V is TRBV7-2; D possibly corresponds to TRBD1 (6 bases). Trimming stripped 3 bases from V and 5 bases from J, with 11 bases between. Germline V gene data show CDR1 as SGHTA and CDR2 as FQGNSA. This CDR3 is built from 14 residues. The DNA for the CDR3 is TGTGCCAGCAGCTTGGGAGGGGGGGATCAGCCCCAGCATTTT. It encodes CASSLGGGDQPQHF.

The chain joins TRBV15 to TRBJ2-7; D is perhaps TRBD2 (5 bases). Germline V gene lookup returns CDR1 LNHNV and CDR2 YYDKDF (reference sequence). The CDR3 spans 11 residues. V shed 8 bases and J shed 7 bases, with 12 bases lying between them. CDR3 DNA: TGTGCCACCGGCGCTCAGCGGGAGCAGTACTTC. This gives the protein CATGAQREQYF.

The CDR3 DNA sequence: TGTGCCACCTATCACGGGGGGGCTTTTGGCACAGATACGCAGTATTTT. Amino acids: CATYHGGAFGTDTQYF. The V gene is TRBV10-3, the J gene TRBJ2-3; 8 positions match TRBD2. This CDR3 comprises 16 residues. Germline trimming cut 10 bases from V and 1 base from J; bases unmatched to any gene: 13. CDR1 is ENHRY, CDR2 SYGVKD, per germline.

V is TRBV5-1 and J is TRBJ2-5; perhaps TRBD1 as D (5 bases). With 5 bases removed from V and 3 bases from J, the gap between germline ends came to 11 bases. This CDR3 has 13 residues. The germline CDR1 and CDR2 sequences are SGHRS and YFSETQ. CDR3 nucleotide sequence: TGCGCCAGCAGGAGTGGACACAAAGAGACCCAGTACTTC. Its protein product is CASRSGHKETQYF.

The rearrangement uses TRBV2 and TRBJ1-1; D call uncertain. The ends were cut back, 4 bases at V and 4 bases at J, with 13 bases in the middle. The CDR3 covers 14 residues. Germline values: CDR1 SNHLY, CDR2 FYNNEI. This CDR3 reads CASSGISGGTEAFF. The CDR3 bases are TGTGCCAGCAGTGGAATCTCGGGAGGCACTGAAGCTTTCTTT. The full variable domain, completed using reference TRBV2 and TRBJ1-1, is EPEVTQTPSHQVTQMGQEVILRCVPISNHLYFYWYRQILGQKVEFLVSFYNNEISEKSEIFDDQFSVERPDGSNFTLKIRSTKLEDSAMYFCASSGISGGTEAFFGQGTRLTVV.

The CDR3 sequence is CASSEDHGRADSPLHF. CDR3 bases: TGTGCCAGCAGTGAAGATCATGGCAGGGCTGATTCACCCCTCCACTTT. The J gene is TRBJ1-6, the V gene TRBV2; D is possibly TRBD1 (5 bases). The CDR3 is made up of 16 amino acids. The germline gives CDR1 SNHLY, CDR2 FYNNEI. V gave up 1 base and J gave up 8 bases, with 15 bases separating them. Drawing the rest from reference TRBV2 and TRBJ1-6, the complete variable domain is EPEVTQTPSHQVTQMGQEVILRCVPISNHLYFYWYRQILGQKVEFLVSFYNNEISEKSEIFDDQFSVERPDGSNFTLKIRSTKLEDSAMYFCASSEDHGRADSPLHFGNGTRLTVT.

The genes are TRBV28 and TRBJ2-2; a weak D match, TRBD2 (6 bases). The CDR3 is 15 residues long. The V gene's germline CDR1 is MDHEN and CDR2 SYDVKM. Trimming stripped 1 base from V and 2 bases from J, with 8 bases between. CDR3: CASSLFGGNTGELFF. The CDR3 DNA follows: TGTGCCAGCAGTTTATTCGGGGGAAACACCGGGGAGCTGTTTTTT.

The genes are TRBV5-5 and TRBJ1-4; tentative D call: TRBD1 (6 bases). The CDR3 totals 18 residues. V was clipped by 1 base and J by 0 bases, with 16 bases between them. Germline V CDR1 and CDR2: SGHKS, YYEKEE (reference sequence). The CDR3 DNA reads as TGTGCCAGCAGCTTGATCGGCCAGGGGATTGCAACTAATGAAAAACTGTTTTTT. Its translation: CASSLIGQGIATNEKLFF. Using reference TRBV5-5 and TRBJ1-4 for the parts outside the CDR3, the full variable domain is DAGVTQSPTHLIKTRGQQVTLRCSPISGHKSVSWYQQVLGQGPQFIFQYYEKEERGRGNFPDRFSARQFPNYSSELNVNALLLGDSALYLCASSLIGQGIATNEKLFFGSGTQLSVL.

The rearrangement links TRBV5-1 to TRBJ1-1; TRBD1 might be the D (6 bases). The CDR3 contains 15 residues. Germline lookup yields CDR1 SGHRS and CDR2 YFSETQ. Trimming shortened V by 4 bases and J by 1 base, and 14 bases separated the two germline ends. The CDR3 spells CASSGITQGNTEAFF. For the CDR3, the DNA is TGCGCCAGCAGCGGGATAACACAGGGGAACACTGAAGCTTTCTTT.

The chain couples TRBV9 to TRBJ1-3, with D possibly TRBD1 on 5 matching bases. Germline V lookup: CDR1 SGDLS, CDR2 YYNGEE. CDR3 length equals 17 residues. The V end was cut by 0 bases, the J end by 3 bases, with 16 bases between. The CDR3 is CASSVDIGGVLGNTIYF. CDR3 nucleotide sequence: TGTGCCAGCAGCGTAGATATTGGGGGGGTACTTGGAAACACCATATATTTT.